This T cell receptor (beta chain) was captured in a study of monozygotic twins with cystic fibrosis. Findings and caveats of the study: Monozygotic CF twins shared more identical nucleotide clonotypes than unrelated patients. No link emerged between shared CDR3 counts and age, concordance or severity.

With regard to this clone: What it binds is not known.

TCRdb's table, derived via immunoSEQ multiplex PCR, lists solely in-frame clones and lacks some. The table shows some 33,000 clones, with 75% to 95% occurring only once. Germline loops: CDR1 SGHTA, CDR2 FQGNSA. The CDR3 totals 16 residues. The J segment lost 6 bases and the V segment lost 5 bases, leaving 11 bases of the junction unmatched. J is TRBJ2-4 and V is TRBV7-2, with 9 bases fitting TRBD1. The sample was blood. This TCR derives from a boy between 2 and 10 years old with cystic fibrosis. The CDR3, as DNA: TGTGCCAGCAGCCAAGAACTCACAGGGGGCGCAAACATTCAGTACTTC. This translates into CASSQELTGGANIQYF. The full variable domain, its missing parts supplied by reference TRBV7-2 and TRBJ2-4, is GAGVSQSPSNKVTEKGKDVELRCDPISGHTALYWYRQSLGQGLEFLIYFQGNSAPDKSGLPSDRFSAERTGGSVSTLTIQRTQQEDSAVYLCASSQELTGGANIQYFGAGTRLSVL.